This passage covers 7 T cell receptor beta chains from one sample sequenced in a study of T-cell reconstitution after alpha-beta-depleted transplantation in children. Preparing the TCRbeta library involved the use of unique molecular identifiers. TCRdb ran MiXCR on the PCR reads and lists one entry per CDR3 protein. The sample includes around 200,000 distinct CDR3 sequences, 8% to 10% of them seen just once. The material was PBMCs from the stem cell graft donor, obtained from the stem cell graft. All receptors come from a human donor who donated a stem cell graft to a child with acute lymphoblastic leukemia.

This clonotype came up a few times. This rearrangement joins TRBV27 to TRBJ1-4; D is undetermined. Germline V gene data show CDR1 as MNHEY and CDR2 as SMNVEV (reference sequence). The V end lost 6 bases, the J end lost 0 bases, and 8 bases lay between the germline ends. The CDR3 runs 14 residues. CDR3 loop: CASRQFATNEKLFF. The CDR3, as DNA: TGTGCCAGCAGACAGTTCGCAACTAATGAAAAACTGTTTTTT.

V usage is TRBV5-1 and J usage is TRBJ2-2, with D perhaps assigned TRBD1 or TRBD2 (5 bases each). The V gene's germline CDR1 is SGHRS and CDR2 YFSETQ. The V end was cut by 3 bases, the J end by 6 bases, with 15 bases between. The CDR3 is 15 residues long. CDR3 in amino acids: CASSWGTEQAGELFF. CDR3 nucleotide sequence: TGCGCCAGCAGCTGGGGGACCGAACAAGCCGGGGAGCTGTTTTTT.

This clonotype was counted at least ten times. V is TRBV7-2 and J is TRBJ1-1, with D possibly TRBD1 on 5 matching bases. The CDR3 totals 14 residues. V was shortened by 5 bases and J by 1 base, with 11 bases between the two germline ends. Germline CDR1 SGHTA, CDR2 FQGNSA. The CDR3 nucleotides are TGTGCCAGCAGCCTGGGGGGAAGGAACACTGAAGCTTTCTTT. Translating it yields CASSLGGRNTEAFF. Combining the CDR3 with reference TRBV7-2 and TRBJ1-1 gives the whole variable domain GAGVSQSPSNKVTEKGKDVELRCDPISGHTALYWYRQSLGQGLEFLIYFQGNSAPDKSGLPSDRFSAERTGGSVSTLTIQRTQQEDSAVYLCASSLGGRNTEAFFGQGTRLTVV.

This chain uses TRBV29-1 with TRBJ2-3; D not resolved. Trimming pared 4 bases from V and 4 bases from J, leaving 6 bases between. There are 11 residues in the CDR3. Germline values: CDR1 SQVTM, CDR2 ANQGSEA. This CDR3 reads CSVAGADTQYF. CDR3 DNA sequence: TGCAGCGTTGCTGGTGCAGATACGCAGTATTTT.

CDR3 sequence: CASSHWASGGPDTQYF. CDR3 DNA sequence: TGTGCCAGCAGCCATTGGGCTAGCGGGGGCCCAGATACGCAGTATTTT. The chain links TRBV7-9 to TRBJ2-3, with 10 nucleotides matching TRBD2. CDR3 length equals 16 residues. The J segment lost 4 bases and the V segment lost 5 bases, leaving 9 bases of the junction unmatched. Germline V gene data show CDR1 as SEHNR and CDR2 as FQNEAQ (reference sequence).

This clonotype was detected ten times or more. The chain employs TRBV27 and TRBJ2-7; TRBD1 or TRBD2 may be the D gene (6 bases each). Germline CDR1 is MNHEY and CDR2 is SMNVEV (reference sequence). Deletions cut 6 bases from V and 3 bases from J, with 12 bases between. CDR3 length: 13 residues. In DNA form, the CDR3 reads TGTGCCAGCAGGGAACGGGGGCACTACGAGCAGTACTTC. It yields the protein CASRERGHYEQYF.

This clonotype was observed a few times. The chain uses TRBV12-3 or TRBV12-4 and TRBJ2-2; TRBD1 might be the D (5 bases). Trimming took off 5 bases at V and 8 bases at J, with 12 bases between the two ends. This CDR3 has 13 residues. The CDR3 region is CASSRQFAGELFF. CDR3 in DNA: TGTGCCAGCAGTCGACAGTTTGCGGGGGAGCTGTTTTTT.